The 26 T cell receptor beta chains below were found in one sample sequenced in a study of CD8 T cells in ankylosing spondylitis. Each CDR3 protein gets one entry after TCRdb re-called the 5' RACE reads with MiXCR. The data contain roughly 160,000 distinct CDR3 sequences, just over 9.5% of them seen just once; the ten biggest clones take up approximately 15%. The sequenced sample consisted of blood, either unsorted or a sorted T cell fraction (not recorded which). These receptors originate from a female donor with ankylosing spondylitis or in good health (not recorded which).

Ten or more counts support this clonotype. V is TRBV24-1 and J is TRBJ1-2; D remains unclear. Germline lookup yields CDR1 KGHDR and CDR2 SFDVKD. The CDR3 has 11 amino acids. V was shortened by 2 bases and J by 3 bases, with 0 bases between the two germline ends. Here the CDR3 DNA reads TGTGCCACCAGTGATTACTATGGCTACACCTTC. This sequence encodes CATSDYYGYTF.

This clonotype showed up just a few times. This chain uses TRBV2 with TRBJ2-7; D gene uncertain. Germline V lookup: CDR1 SNHLY, CDR2 FYNNEI. The length of the CDR3 is 13 residues. V was cut by 3 bases and J by 0 bases, with 6 bases left in between. CDR3 residues: CASSDSNSYEQYF. The DNA for the CDR3 is TGTGCCAGCAGTGACAGTAACTCCTACGAGCAGTACTTC. The full variable domain, with the rest looked up from reference TRBV2 and TRBJ2-7, is EPEVTQTPSHQVTQMGQEVILRCVPISNHLYFYWYRQILGQKVEFLVSFYNNEISEKSEIFDDQFSVERPDGSNFTLKIRSTKLEDSAMYFCASSDSNSYEQYFGPGTRLTVT.

This clonotype has at least ten counts. The chain uses TRBV4-3 and TRBJ2-5; TRBD1 aligns across 7 bases. With V trimmed by 3 bases and J by 5 bases, 3 bases remained unmatched. CDR1 and CDR2 (germline): LGHNA, YSLEER. The length of the CDR3 is 13 residues. The CDR3 loop reads CASSHRQGETQYF. As DNA, the CDR3 is TGCGCCAGCAGCCATAGACAGGGCGAGACCCAGTACTTC.

The chain has TRBV27 and TRBJ1-6; D is undetermined. The length of the CDR3 is 10 residues. The V gene lost 5 bases and the J gene lost 11 bases, with 4 bases spanning the gap. Germline V gene sequence: CDR1 MNHEY, CDR2 SMNVEV (reference sequence). CDR3 coding DNA: TGTGCCAGCAGTGGCCCACCCCTCCACTTT. Residues: CASSGPPLHF.

J is TRBJ1-1 and V is TRBV21-1. TRBV21-1 is a listed pseudogene. CDR3 length equals 11 residues. The CDR3 coding sequence is TGTGCCAGCAGCAAAGTGGCTGAAGCTTTCTTT. Translated: CASSKVAEAFF.

Ten or more counts support this clonotype. This sequence joins TRBV4-3 and TRBJ1-1; no firm D call. Trimming removed 1 base from V and 4 bases from J, with 10 bases in between. Germline V gives CDR1 LGHNA, CDR2 YSLEER. This CDR3 has 14 amino acids. The CDR3 region is CASSQGIQSTEAFF. The CDR3 DNA reads as TGCGCCAGCAGCCAAGGAATACAGTCCACTGAAGCTTTCTTT.

J is TRBJ2-5 and V is TRBV4-3; perhaps TRBD1 as D (6 bases). The V gene's germline CDR1 is LGHNA and CDR2 YSLEER. This CDR3 spans 17 amino acids. V dropped 0 bases and J dropped 4 bases, with 18 bases sitting between them. The chain's CDR3 is CASSQDPSETGRETQYF. In DNA, the CDR3 is TGCGCCAGCAGCCAAGATCCTTCCGAGACAGGACGAGAGACCCAGTACTTC.

This clonotype was observed at least ten times. The rearrangement uses TRBV14 and TRBJ2-3, with 10 positions matching TRBD1. The germline gives CDR1 SGHDN, CDR2 FVKESK. This CDR3 has 17 residues. Unmatched junction bases numbered 5, after V lost 0 bases and J lost 2 bases. The CDR3 is CASSQDWGQGITDTQYF. CDR3 nucleotides: TGTGCCAGCAGCCAAGATTGGGGACAGGGGATCACAGATACGCAGTATTTT.

This clonotype turned up a few times. The genes are TRBV10-3 and TRBJ2-7; tentatively, D is TRBD1 (6 bases). Germline values: CDR1 ENHRY, CDR2 SYGVKD. V dropped 4 bases and J dropped 2 bases, with 15 bases sitting between them. The CDR3 consists of 15 residues. CDR3 in amino acids: CAISGAAGATYEQYF. The CDR3 DNA sequence: TGTGCCATCAGTGGCGCCGCAGGGGCGACCTACGAGCAGTACTTC.

This clonotype was seen a few times. The V gene is TRBV27, the J gene TRBJ2-7; 7 positions match TRBD1. The CDR3 contains 13 residues. V was pared by 8 bases and J by 3 bases, with 7 bases of the junction left unmatched. Germline V gives CDR1 MNHEY, CDR2 SMNVEV (reference sequence). The CDR3 loop is CASQRGQGYEQYF. The CDR3 nucleotides are TGTGCCAGCCAGAGGGGGCAAGGCTACGAGCAGTACTTC.

This chain uses TRBV9 with TRBJ2-7; 9 bases match TRBD1. This CDR3 is built from 15 residues. The junction had 8 bases not matched to a gene; V was cut back by 0 bases and J by 7 bases. Germline-derived CDR1 and CDR2 are SGDLS and YYNGEE. As DNA, the CDR3 is TGTGCCAGCAGCGTAGGGGACAGGGTATTTGAAGAGCAGTACTTC. This encodes CASSVGDRVFEEQYF.

The chain employs TRBV4-3 and TRBJ2-1; D gene uncertain. Between the trimmed V and J ends, which lost 1 base and 0 bases, there was a span of 10 bases. This CDR3 has 16 amino acids. The germline V gene encodes CDR1 LGHNA and CDR2 YSLEER. CDR3: CASSQGERFSYNEQFF. In DNA, the CDR3 is TGCGCCAGCAGCCAAGGGGAACGGTTCTCCTACAATGAGCAGTTCTTC.

The rearrangement uses TRBV4-1 and TRBJ2-3, with 7 nucleotides matching TRBD2. Trimming removed 0 bases from V and 3 bases from J; junction bases left unmatched: 12. There are 18 residues in the CDR3. Per germline, CDR1 MGHRA and CDR2 YSYEKL. The CDR3 DNA follows: TGCGCCAGCAGCCAAGAACCCCCCTTTGCGGGAGCGACAGATACGCAGTATTTT. Encoded protein: CASSQEPPFAGATDTQYF.

The chain combines TRBV27 with TRBJ2-7, with D unresolved. This CDR3 spans 14 amino acids. Germline CDR1 and CDR2: MNHEY and SMNVEV (reference sequence). The ends were cut back, 5 bases at V and 5 bases at J, with 16 bases in the middle. CDR3 in amino acids: CASSLDPSAHEQYF. The CDR3 DNA follows: TGTGCCAGCAGTCTGGACCCATCGGCCCACGAGCAGTACTTC.

This clonotype turned up a few times. The rearrangement uses TRBV7-8 and TRBJ2-5; 10 nucleotides agree with TRBD2. The CDR3 contains 15 residues. J lost 0 bases, V lost 7 bases, and 5 bases had no gene match. Germline loops: CDR1 SGHVS, CDR2 FQNEAQ. The CDR3 reads CASIKLAGYQETQYF. The CDR3 bases are TGTGCCAGCATCAAACTAGCGGGGTACCAAGAGACCCAGTACTTC.

This clonotype showed up many times. CDR3 residues: CASSWWLAGGSLREQYF. The CDR3 DNA reads TGTGCCAGCAGTTGGTGGCTAGCGGGAGGATCGTTGCGCGAGCAGTACTTC. The gene calls are TRBV28 and TRBJ2-7, with 11 bases that match TRBD2. This CDR3 region has 17 residues. In germline, CDR1 is MDHEN, CDR2 SYDVKM. The V and J ends lost 4 bases and 6 bases, in that order; junction bases with no gene match: 14.

This clonotype appeared once. A much larger clonotype is one base distant, so this may be a read error. CDR3: CASSLLGSVAQYF. CDR3 in DNA: TGTGCCAGCAGTTTACTAGGGTCCGTGGCCCAGTACTTC. The chain recombines TRBV12-3 or TRBV12-4 with TRBJ2-5; D is unclear. The CDR3 loop spans 13 amino acids. Trimming took 2 bases from V and 9 from J, leaving 13 bases between them.

This clonotype has at least ten counts. The J gene is TRBJ2-1, the V gene TRBV29-1, with 11 bases matching TRBD2. V lost 6 bases, J lost 4 bases, and 5 bases stayed unmatched. Per germline, CDR1 SQVTM and CDR2 ANQGSEA. There are 14 residues in the CDR3. CDR3 nucleotides: TGCAGCGTCGGCGGGACTAGCGGTTACAATGAGCAGTTCTTC. Its translation is CSVGGTSGYNEQFF.

V usage is TRBV5-1 and J usage is TRBJ2-1, with 7 bases that match TRBD2. Germline CDR1 and CDR2: SGHRS and YFSETQ. The CDR3 consists of 14 residues. The V gene end was trimmed by 3 bases and the J gene end by 10 bases; junction bases not matched to a gene: 10. This CDR3 is CASSSGEREEEQFF. The DNA of the CDR3 is TGCGCCAGCAGCTCCGGCGAGCGGGAAGAAGAGCAGTTCTTC.

The chain carries TRBV28 and TRBJ2-3; 13 nucleotides line up with TRBD2. From germline, CDR1 is MDHEN and CDR2 SYDVKM. The CDR3 is 15 residues long. V dropped 6 bases and J dropped 5; count of bases not matched to a gene: 5. The CDR3 loop reads CASSGLAGVEDTQYF. DNA for the CDR3: TGTGCCAGCAGCGGACTAGCGGGAGTTGAAGATACGCAGTATTTT.

This clonotype has ten or more counts. The V call is TRBV12-3 or TRBV12-4, the J call TRBJ2-1; maybe TRBD1 (6 bases). The CDR3 spans 16 residues. Trimming took off 5 bases at V and 12 bases at J, with 26 bases between the two ends. Here the CDR3 DNA reads TGTGCCAGCAGTGGACCGGGACAAGCCTCGAAGGTGCGGCAGTTCTTC. It encodes CASSGPGQASKVRQFF.

This clonotype showed up just a few times. J is TRBJ2-1 and V is TRBV11-3; TRBD1 matches 8 bases. V was clipped by 6 bases and J by 4 bases; unmatched bases: 8. The CDR3 length is 15 residues. CDR1 is SGHNT and CDR2 is YENEEA in the germline V gene. CDR3 protein: CASSNPGGPYNEQFF. Written as DNA, the CDR3 is TGTGCCAGCAGTAATCCAGGGGGCCCATACAATGAGCAGTTCTTC.

This clonotype was counted many times. One end of the junction fails to match germline, which may point to a read error. V gene TRBV7-7 combines with J gene TRBJ2-5, with unresolved D. CDR3 length equals 15 residues. Germline V gene sequence: CDR1 SSHAT, CDR2 FNYEAQ (reference sequence). In DNA form, the CDR3 reads TGTGCTAGCAGCTTAGAGGTCACCAGCCAAGAGACCCAGTACTTC. Translated, it gives CASSLEVTSQETQYF.

The sample holds many counts of this clonotype. The V call is TRBV12-3 or TRBV12-4, the J call TRBJ2-7; D unclear. This CDR3 spans 12 amino acids. The V end lost 3 bases, the J end lost 3 bases, and 6 bases lay between the germline ends. CDR3 DNA: TGTGCCAGCAGTTTCGGCGGCTACGAGCAGTACTTC. Translated: CASSFGGYEQYF.

A few counts support this clonotype. The J gene is TRBJ2-3, the V gene TRBV6-1; D is uncertain. The germline CDR1 and CDR2 sequences are MNHNS and SASEGT. CDR3 size: 16 residues. Trimming removed 6 bases at V and 0 bases at J, with 16 bases between. The CDR3 is CASRMGPAYSTDTQYF. The CDR3 DNA sequence: TGTGCCAGCAGGATGGGCCCAGCGTACAGCACAGATACGCAGTATTTT.

In this sample, this clonotype turned up a few times. The chain recombines TRBV7-9 with TRBJ2-1, with TRBD1 as a possible D gene (6 bases). Trimming cost V 5 bases and J 2 bases, with 16 bases left between them. From germline, CDR1 is SEHNR and CDR2 FQNEAQ (reference sequence). The CDR3 totals 16 residues. CDR3 in amino acids: CASSPEQGRTYNEQFF. DNA for the CDR3: TGTGCCAGCAGCCCTGAACAGGGCCGTACCTACAATGAGCAGTTCTTC.